These 18 T cell receptor beta chains originate from one sample sequenced in a study of T cells in Graves' hyperthyroidism and ophthalmopathy. Amplification of TCR beta CDR3 regions used RNA as the template. When the TCR CDR3 underwent first-round RT-PCR, the HTBI primer set was used. TCRdb re-called the multiplex PCR reads through MiXCR, storing one row per CDR3 protein. The data show some 360,000 distinct CDR3 sequences, approximately 18% seen once. Sequencing was performed on blood. These receptors were obtained from a woman aged 40 to 50 with Graves' ophthalmopathy.

This clonotype has at least ten counts. Mismatch with germline at one junction end may stem from a read error. The V call is TRBV6-1, the J call TRBJ1-5; D unresolved. CDR1 is MNHNS and CDR2 is SASEGT in the germline V gene. The CDR3 is made up of 14 amino acids. Here the CDR3 DNA reads TGTGCCAGCAGCCCCTTAGCAGATGTCCAGCCCCAGCCTTTT. Translated: CASSPLADVQPQPF.

This clonotype came up many times. The rearrangement uses TRBV30 and TRBJ2-2; unclear D gene. Germline V CDR1 and CDR2: GTSNPN, SVGIG (reference sequence). The V gene lost 4 bases and the J gene lost 2 bases, with 8 bases spanning the gap. This CDR3 has 13 residues. CDR3 sequence: CAWTELNTGELFF. Written as DNA, the CDR3 is TGTGCCTGGACAGAACTTAACACCGGGGAGCTGTTTTTT.

This clonotype was recorded many times. The J gene is TRBJ1-2, the V gene TRBV30; D gene ambiguous. V lost 2 bases and J 3 bases, leaving 10 bases between the germline ends. Per the germline V gene, CDR1 is GTSNPN and CDR2 is SVGIG (reference sequence). The CDR3 length is 13 residues. The CDR3 DNA reads as TGTGCCTGGAGTCCCCGGGAGGACTATGGCTACACCTTC. It specifies CAWSPREDYGYTF.

In this sample, this clonotype turned up many times. This chain links TRBV28 with TRBJ1-2; D not certain. The germline V gene encodes CDR1 MDHEN and CDR2 SYDVKM. The CDR3 covers 14 residues. Trimming removed 7 bases at V and 4 bases at J, with 16 bases between. The CDR3 region is CASTQRIPSYGYTF. For the CDR3, the DNA is TGTGCCAGCACTCAACGTATACCCAGCTATGGCTACACCTTC.

This clonotype appeared many times. The J gene is TRBJ1-6, the V gene TRBV27; D is unresolved. The V and J ends lost 2 bases and 9 bases respectively, with 11 bases between them. This CDR3 contains 14 residues. Germline V gene sequence: CDR1 MNHEY, CDR2 SMNVEV (reference sequence). Here the CDR3 reads CASSLSRRGSPLHF. For the CDR3, the DNA is TGTGCCAGCAGTTTAAGCAGGCGGGGTTCACCCCTCCACTTT.

This clonotype was recorded many times. This chain links TRBV6-5 with TRBJ1-1, with D uncertain. There are 16 residues in the CDR3. Germline-derived CDR1 and CDR2 are MNHEY and SVGAGI. V lost 0 bases, J lost 0 bases, and 11 bases lay in between. CDR3 sequence reads: CASSYSGNIMNTEAFF. DNA for the CDR3: TGTGCCAGCAGTTACTCGGGAAATATCATGAACACTGAAGCTTTCTTT.

This chain links TRBV12-3 or TRBV12-4 with TRBJ1-5; 7 bases are shared with TRBD1. CDR3 length equals 14 residues. V was clipped by 5 bases and J by 6 bases; unmatched bases: 7. DNA of the CDR3: TGTGCCAGCAGTCTGAAGGGGGCGAGTCAGCCCCAGCATTTT. Protein: CASSLKGASQPQHF.

This clonotype was counted many times. The chain employs TRBV12-3 or TRBV12-4 and TRBJ1-5; D is undetermined. This CDR3 has 13 residues. Trimming stripped 3 bases from V and 7 bases from J, with 10 bases between. CDR3 in DNA: TGTGCCAGCAGTTTCTCACCTAGGCAGCCCCAGCATTTT. Its translation: CASSFSPRQPQHF.

This clonotype was counted many times. The rearrangement links TRBV6-1 to TRBJ1-2; D is ambiguous. Trimming stripped 8 bases from V and 0 bases from J, with 10 bases between. There are 13 residues in the CDR3. Germline V gene sequence: CDR1 MNHNS, CDR2 SASEGT. The CDR3 here is CASGVGSNYGYTF. The CDR3 DNA sequence: TGTGCCAGCGGAGTGGGATCTAACTATGGCTACACCTTC.

This clonotype has at least ten counts. The DNA for the CDR3 is TGTGCCAGTCGGACAGGGGTTGATCAGCCCCAGCATTTT. This gives the protein CASRTGVDQPQHF. This chain uses TRBV19 with TRBJ1-5, with 9 positions matching TRBD1. Germline V gives CDR1 LNHDA, CDR2 SQIVND (reference sequence). V dropped 8 bases and J dropped 5; count of bases not matched to a gene: 4. The CDR3 runs to 13 residues.

The chain joins TRBV11-2 to TRBJ2-5; no reliable D call. This CDR3 region has 13 residues. In germline, CDR1 is SGHAT, CDR2 FQNNGV. Trimming took 3 bases from V and 5 from J, leaving 10 bases between them. The CDR3 coding sequence is TGTGCCAGCAGCTTTATGAGAAGCGAGACCCAGTACTTC. Translation: CASSFMRSETQYF.

In its sample, this clonotype was seen many times. V gene TRBV28 combines with J gene TRBJ1-5; the match to TRBD1 covers 10 bases. V lost 6 bases, J lost 1 base, and 3 bases stayed unmatched. This CDR3 comprises 15 residues. Per the germline V gene, CDR1 is MDHEN and CDR2 is SYDVKM. CDR3 bases: TGTGCCAGCAGAGAGGGACAGGGGAGCAATCAGCCCCAGCATTTT. The encoded protein is CASREGQGSNQPQHF.

The sample holds many counts of this clonotype. A much larger clone is a single base away; this may be a read error. V is TRBV6-1 and J is TRBJ2-7, with D uncertain. CDR1 and CDR2 from the germline V gene are MNHNS and SASEGT. This CDR3 spans 11 amino acids. V was clipped by 3 bases and J by 3 bases, with 3 bases between them. The CDR3 DNA reads as TGTGCCAGCAGTGACAACTACGAGCAGTACTTC. Translating it yields CASSDNYEQYF.

This clonotype came up many times. This sequence joins TRBV19 and TRBJ2-2; D possibly corresponds to TRBD2 (5 bases). In germline, CDR1 is LNHDA, CDR2 SQIVND (reference sequence). The CDR3 is 12 residues long. Trimming removed 7 bases from V and 3 bases from J, with 6 bases in between. As DNA, the CDR3 is TGTGCCAGTAAGAGGGACACCGGGGAGCTGTTTTTT. Its protein is CASKRDTGELFF.

This clonotype was recorded at least ten times. The V gene is TRBV28, the J gene TRBJ2-7, with TRBD2 as a possible D gene (6 bases). The CDR3 sequence is 13 residues long. Germline-derived CDR1 and CDR2 are MDHEN and SYDVKM. The V end was cut by 8 bases, the J end by 4 bases, with 15 bases between. DNA for the CDR3: TGTGCCAGCTGCGCAGCCCGGGGGTACGAGCAGTACTTC. Translating it yields CASCAARGYEQYF.

This clonotype was observed many times. This chain uses TRBV20-1 with TRBJ2-7; 7 bases align to TRBD1. Losses at the gene ends were 4 bases for V and 0 bases for J; bases not matched to a gene: 6. CDR1 and CDR2 from the germline V gene are DFQATT and SNEGSKA (reference sequence). There are 14 residues in the CDR3. CDR3 bases: TGCAGTGCTACTACAGGGGATTACTCCTACGAGCAGTACTTC. This codes for CSATTGDYSYEQYF.

This clonotype came up many times. The chain couples TRBV6-5 to TRBJ2-2; 15 bases map to TRBD2. This CDR3 is built from 15 residues. With V trimmed by 3 bases and J by 8 bases, 1 base remained unmatched. Per the germline V gene, CDR1 is MNHEY and CDR2 is SVGAGI. In nucleotides, the CDR3 is TGTGCCAGCAGTTATGGGACTAGCGGGAGGGGGGAGCTGTTTTTT. Protein sequence: CASSYGTSGRGELFF.

This clonotype was seen repeatedly, ten times or more. This rearrangement joins TRBV27 to TRBJ2-2, with 8 bases identical to TRBD1. Germline trimming cut 8 bases from V and 6 bases from J; bases unmatched to any gene: 5. The germline CDR1 and CDR2 sequences are MNHEY and SMNVEV (reference sequence). The CDR3 totals 13 residues. DNA for the CDR3: TGTGCCAGCCGACAGGGGATTGCCGGGGAGCTGTTTTTT. Protein: CASRQGIAGELFF.